The 21 T cell receptor beta chains given below trace back to one sample, sequenced in a study of blood T cell repertoires in COVID-19 (TCRdb year 2020). Library preparation was by the immunoSEQ multiplex PCR assay. In its TCRdb copy, this immuneACCESS table keeps in-frame sequences only and misses some clones. Where compared with another copy, unresolved V genes explain less than half of these, and the others have no known cause. The sample contains fewer than 90,000 clones, about 95% of them found a single time. Almost 4.5% of the sample is in the top ten clones. The sequenced sample consisted of peripheral blood. The receptors stem from a human donor with active COVID-19. The donor label of this sample is uncertain.

The genes are TRBV12-5 and TRBJ2-5, with 9 positions matching TRBD1. The CDR3 is 14 residues long. Germline trimming cut 5 bases from V and 2 bases from J; bases unmatched to any gene: 3. Germline V gene lookup returns CDR1 LGHNT and CDR2 FRNRAP. For the CDR3, the DNA is TGTGCTAGTGGTCGTGACAGGGGGCAAGAGACCCAGTACTTC. Residues: CASGRDRGQETQYF.

The chain joins TRBV9 to TRBJ2-6, with no clear D. Germline values: CDR1 SGDLS, CDR2 YYNGEE. With 3 bases removed from V and 2 bases from J, the gap between germline ends came to 9 bases. The CDR3 extends over 15 amino acids. As DNA, the CDR3 is TGTGCCAGCAGCGCCCACACCCCTGGGGCCAACGTCCTGACTTTC. Residues: CASSAHTPGANVLTF. Supplemented by reference TRBV9 and TRBJ2-6, the full variable domain reads DSGVTQTPKHLITATGQRVTLRCSPRSGDLSVYWYQQSLDQGLQFLIQYYNGEERAKGNILERFSAQQFPDLHSELNLSSLELGDSALYFCASSAHTPGANVLTFGAGSRLTVL.

The rearrangement uses TRBV7-2 and TRBJ1-5; unclear D gene. The germline gives CDR1 SGHTA, CDR2 FQGNSA. The CDR3 sequence is 13 residues long. Trimming removed 1 base at V and 5 bases at J, with 6 bases between. CDR3 DNA sequence: TGTGCCAGCAGCTTAGAACTTGATCAGCCCCAGCATTTT. This encodes CASSLELDQPQHF.

The rearrangement links TRBV5-4 to TRBJ2-7, with 7 bases that match TRBD2. V was clipped by 4 bases and J by 3 bases; unmatched bases: 10. This CDR3 has 15 amino acids. The germline CDR1 and CDR2 sequences are SGHNT and YYREEE (reference sequence). The CDR3 region has the DNA TGTGCCAGCAGCCTTGGGCTAGCGGACGACTACGAGCAGTACTTC. As protein: CASSLGLADDYEQYF.

This clone was seen just once. The rearrangement joins TRBV27 to TRBJ1-1; 7 nucleotides match TRBD1. The CDR3 has 19 amino acids. Germline V gene data show CDR1 as MNHEY and CDR2 as SMNVEV (reference sequence). Trimming at V came to 5 bases and at J to 0 bases, leaving 18 bases not matched to a gene. CDR3 in amino acids: CASSPSHPGQPLMNTEAFF. CDR3 coding DNA: TGTGCCAGCAGTCCAAGTCACCCGGGACAGCCACTCATGAACACTGAAGCTTTCTTT.

The rearrangement uses TRBV11-2 and TRBJ1-1; no definite D call. Looked up from germline, CDR1 is SGHAT and CDR2 is FQNNGV. Trimming removed 5 bases from V and 7 bases from J, with 5 bases in between. This CDR3 is 10 amino acids long. This chain's CDR3 is CASSVREAFF. The CDR3 region has the DNA TGTGCCAGCAGCGTGCGTGAAGCTTTCTTT.

V and J are TRBV6-5 and TRBJ2-2; 8 nucleotides align to TRBD1. V was clipped by 2 bases and J by 4 bases; unmatched bases: 3. CDR1 and CDR2 from the germline V gene are MNHEY and SVGAGI. The CDR3 is 15 residues long. CDR3 in DNA: TGTGCCAGCAGTTACGCAGGGGGCAGCACCGGGGAGCTGTTTTTT. Its protein is CASSYAGGSTGELFF.

The chain joins TRBV18 to TRBJ2-5; D not certain. The CDR3 spans 12 residues. Trimming stripped 5 bases from V and 0 bases from J, with 4 bases between. Germline CDR1 KGHSH, CDR2 LQKENI. CDR3 region: CASSSYQETQYF. DNA for the CDR3: TGTGCCAGCTCATCTTACCAAGAGACCCAGTACTTC.

This chain connects TRBV9 to TRBJ2-4; 7 nucleotides agree with TRBD1. Trimming at V came to 0 bases and at J to 4 bases, leaving 4 bases not matched to a gene. Germline CDR1 reads SGDLS; CDR2 reads YYNGEE. The length of the CDR3 is 15 residues. For the CDR3, the DNA is TGTGCCAGCAGCGTAGCTCCACAGGGGAAAAACATTCAGTACTTC. This gives the protein CASSVAPQGKNIQYF.

This chain links TRBV7-9 with TRBJ1-5; 9 bases match TRBD1. The ends lost 4 bases at V and 6 bases at J; junction bases unmatched: 7. The germline V gene encodes CDR1 SEHNR and CDR2 FQNEAQ (reference sequence). This CDR3 has 15 residues. As DNA, the CDR3 is TGTGCCAGCAGCTCCGGGACAGGGCACGCTCAGCCCCAGCATTTT. The encoded protein is CASSSGTGHAQPQHF.

V is TRBV19 and J is TRBJ2-4, with D tentatively TRBD2 (6 bases). Germline CDR1 LNHDA, CDR2 SQIVND (reference sequence). V lost 3 bases and J lost 13, with 16 bases in between. This CDR3 spans 13 amino acids. The DNA for the CDR3 is TGTGCCAGTAGTATCTTGTTATCGGGGGTACAGTACTTC. Protein sequence: CASSILLSGVQYF.

The genes are TRBV6-5 and TRBJ2-7, with 8 bases lining up with TRBD1. Germline CDR1 MNHEY, CDR2 SVGAGI. J gave up 3 bases and V 7 bases, and 8 bases lay outside the gene matches. The CDR3 totals 14 residues. The CDR3 bases are TGTGCCAGCAAACGGGGACAGGCCAACTACGAGCAGTACTTC. Amino acid sequence: CASKRGQANYEQYF.

The genes are TRBV5-5 and TRBJ2-3, with 8 positions matching TRBD2. After removal of 10 bases from V and 3 bases from J, the junction contained 16 bases not matched to a gene. The germline V gene encodes CDR1 SGHKS and CDR2 YYEKEE (reference sequence). This CDR3 is built from 16 residues. The CDR3 sequence is CAGSGYGRALTDTQYF. Written as DNA, the CDR3 is TGTGCCGGATCCGGCTACGGGAGGGCCTTGACAGATACGCAGTATTTT.

This chain links TRBV24-1 with TRBJ1-2; D not resolved. Germline-derived CDR1 and CDR2 are KGHDR and SFDVKD. V shed 5 bases and J shed 4 bases, with 16 bases lying between them. The CDR3 has 15 amino acids. CDR3 sequence (DNA): TGTGCCACCAGTGGGTCCGTACTGCCTTGCTATGGCTACACCTTC. Translated: CATSGSVLPCYGYTF.

This chain uses TRBV24-1 with TRBJ1-1; D is uncertain. Germline loops: CDR1 KGHDR, CDR2 SFDVKD. V lost 0 bases and J lost 5, with 6 bases in between. CDR3 length equals 13 residues. CDR3 in amino acids: CATSDLSETEAFF. The CDR3 DNA sequence: TGTGCCACCAGTGATTTGTCGGAGACTGAAGCTTTCTTT.

This clone was observed a single time. This chain joins TRBV7-9 and TRBJ2-1; TRBD2 agrees at 7 bases. Germline CDR1 SEHNR, CDR2 FQNEAQ (reference sequence). The CDR3 consists of 17 residues. Losses at the gene ends were 0 bases for V and 8 bases for J; bases not matched to a gene: 13. The CDR3 DNA sequence: TGTGCCAGCAGCTTAGCGCTCAGCGGGAATGGGCGCGATGAGCAGTTCTTC. It translates to CASSLALSGNGRDEQFF.

The rearrangement joins TRBV9 to TRBJ1-2, with TRBD1 matching over 9 bases. V trimming: 0 bases; J trimming: 7 bases; junction bases outside the gene matches: 4. CDR1 is SGDLS, CDR2 YYNGEE, per germline. The CDR3 is made up of 14 amino acids. The DNA for the CDR3 is TGTGCCAGCAGCGTAGCCACAGGGGGCAGTGGCTACACCTTC. This gives the protein CASSVATGGSGYTF.

The table lists this clone with a count of one. The gene calls are TRBV6-5 and TRBJ1-5; TRBD1 matches at 8 bases. The length of the CDR3 is 14 residues. The germline V gene has CDR1 MNHEY and CDR2 SVGAGI. V gave up 7 bases and J gave up 5 bases; unmatched junction bases: 7. The CDR3 nucleotides are TGTGCCAGCATATCGGACAGGGATGATCAGCCCCAGCATTTT. As protein: CASISDRDDQPQHF.

The sample holds one count of this clone. The rearrangement links TRBV9 to TRBJ2-3; 10 bases map to TRBD2. Germline assignment: CDR1 SGDLS and CDR2 YYNGEE. The CDR3 length is 16 residues. The V gene end was trimmed by 0 bases and the J gene end by 3 bases; junction bases not matched to a gene: 4. This CDR3 reads CASSVGSSGRTDTQYF. The CDR3 bases are TGTGCCAGCAGCGTAGGGTCTAGCGGGAGAACAGATACGCAGTATTTT.

This clone was detected only once. This chain connects TRBV3-1 (or the pseudogene TRBV3-2) to TRBJ2-6; no definite D call. The CDR3 runs 15 residues. The germline CDR1 and CDR2 sequences are LGHDT and YNNKEL (reference sequence). Trimming removed 4 bases from V and 0 bases from J, with 7 bases in between. The CDR3 DNA reads as TGTGCCAGCAGCCGCGGATTCTCTGGGGCCAACGTCCTGACTTTC. Protein sequence: CASSRGFSGANVLTF.

The chain carries TRBV6-2 or TRBV6-3 and TRBJ2-7; D not resolved. Germline CDR1 is MNHEY and CDR2 is SVGEGT. Trimming removed 3 bases at V and 9 bases at J, with 12 bases between. There are 12 residues in the CDR3. The CDR3 DNA sequence: TGTGCCAGCAGTTATACCGGAGCAAGGCAGTACTTC. Residues: CASSYTGARQYF.